What follows are 16 T cell receptor beta chains derived from one specimen sequenced in a study of T cells in Graves' hyperthyroidism and ophthalmopathy. RNA transcripts gave rise to amplified TCR beta CDR3 regions. Primed by the HTBI set, a first-round RT-PCR was run on the TCR CDR3. TCRdb called the multiplex PCR reads again in MiXCR, with one record for every CDR3 protein. Here the sample spans about 380,000 distinct CDR3 sequences, approximately 14% being singletons. Sequences were obtained from blood. Receptor source: a woman aged 55-75 years with Graves' hyperthyroidism.

In its sample, this clonotype was seen many times. The chain links TRBV5-1 to TRBJ2-3; TRBD1 matches at 9 bases. CDR1 is SGHRS and CDR2 is YFSETQ in the germline V gene. V trimming: 0 bases; J trimming: 4 bases; junction bases outside the gene matches: 6. There are 16 residues in the CDR3. The CDR3 DNA reads as TGCGCCAGCAGCTTGGCAGGACAGGGGAATGCAGATACGCAGTATTTT. Protein product: CASSLAGQGNADTQYF.

This clonotype was recorded many times. V is TRBV18 and J is TRBJ1-6; TRBD1 aligns across 7 bases. Germline CDR1 KGHSH, CDR2 LQKENI. The length of the CDR3 is 15 residues. V shed 3 bases and J 8 bases; nucleotides not matched to a gene: 7. The CDR3 DNA sequence: TGTGCCAGCTCACCGGATACAGGGGATGATTCACCCCTCCACTTT. Its translation is CASSPDTGDDSPLHF.

This clonotype was seen at least ten times. This chain connects TRBV18 to TRBJ2-7; TRBD1 is a possible D gene (5 bases). Per germline, CDR1 KGHSH and CDR2 LQKENI. V was cut by 2 bases and J by 3 bases, with 11 bases left in between. The CDR3 is 14 residues long. The CDR3: CASSPGAESYEQYF. The CDR3 region has the DNA TGTGCCAGCTCACCAGGGGCGGAGAGCTACGAGCAGTACTTC. The whole variable domain, remainder taken from reference TRBV18 and TRBJ2-7, is NAGVMQNPRHLVRRRGQEARLRCSPMKGHSHVYWYRQLPEEGLKFMVYLQKENIIDESGMPKERFSAEFPKEGPSILRIQQVVRGDSAAYFCASSPGAESYEQYFGPGTRLTVT.

To note about this clonotype: At one boundary the junction diverges from the germline segment, which might be a read error. The chain is built from TRBV7-2 and TRBJ1-1; 8 bases are shared with TRBD1. There are 14 residues in the CDR3. Germline assignment: CDR1 SGHTA and CDR2 FQGNSA. CDR3 nucleotides: TGTGCCAGCAGCTTGCAGGGGGCTTACACTGGAGCTTTCTTT. Its translation: CASSLQGAYTGAFF.

The chain combines TRBV7-8 with TRBJ1-2, with D possibly being TRBD1 (6 bases). Germline-derived CDR1 and CDR2 are SGHVS and FQNEAQ. V was shortened by 0 bases and J by 4 bases, with 9 bases between the two germline ends. The CDR3 sequence is 14 residues long. In DNA, the CDR3 is TGTGCCAGCAGCTTAGCAACAGGGACCTATGGCTACACCTTC. Protein product: CASSLATGTYGYTF.

This clonotype was detected ten times or more. The gene calls are TRBV20-1 and TRBJ2-7, with 7 nucleotides matching TRBD2. CDR3 length: 15 amino acids. Looked up from germline, CDR1 is DFQATT and CDR2 is SNEGSKA (reference sequence). J was trimmed by 4 bases and V by 5 bases; bases with no gene match: 14. CDR3 sequence (DNA): TGCAGTGCTGCACCTAGCGGAACTGCCCTGTACGAGCAGTACTTC. As protein: CSAAPSGTALYEQYF.

This clonotype has a handful of counts. This chain uses TRBV6-1 with TRBJ1-1, with D unresolved. Trimming shortened V by 5 bases and J by 8 bases, and 12 bases separated the two germline ends. Germline V gene lookup returns CDR1 MNHNS and CDR2 SASEGT. The CDR3 spans 12 residues. Here the CDR3 DNA reads TGTGCCAGCAGTAGGGATCCGGTGGAAGCTTTCTTT. It encodes CASSRDPVEAFF.

This clonotype was counted a few times. The chain carries TRBV28 and TRBJ1-5; 8 bases match TRBD1. Germline values: CDR1 MDHEN, CDR2 SYDVKM. The CDR3 contains 12 residues. J was trimmed by 5 bases and V by 10 bases; bases with no gene match: 4. CDR3 nucleotide sequence: TGTGCCAATAGGACAGGGCATCAGCCCCAGCATTTT. Amino acid sequence: CANRTGHQPQHF.

This clonotype has a count of ten or more. The chain employs TRBV27 and TRBJ2-5; 9 nucleotides line up with TRBD2. The CDR3 is made up of 16 amino acids. Per germline, CDR1 MNHEY and CDR2 SMNVEV (reference sequence). The J segment lost 2 bases and the V segment lost 4 bases, leaving 8 bases of the junction unmatched. The CDR3 DNA reads as TGTGCCAGCAGTTCACGGGGCGGGAGGGGTCAAGAGACCCAGTACTTC. Its translation is CASSSRGGRGQETQYF.

This clonotype was seen at least ten times. CDR3 DNA sequence: TGCAGTGCTAGAGATCTCGGGACTAGCGGGAGGGCCGGCTACAATGAGCAGTTCTTC. Encoded protein: CSARDLGTSGRAGYNEQFF. The chain has TRBV20-1 and TRBJ2-1; 16 positions match TRBD2. The CDR3 loop spans 19 amino acids. V lost 0 bases, J lost 3 bases, and 8 bases stayed unmatched. Germline loops: CDR1 DFQATT, CDR2 SNEGSKA (reference sequence).

In its sample, this clonotype was seen a few times. It may be a read error: a sequence one base away is much more abundant. In nucleotides, the CDR3 is TGTGTCAGCAGCCTTATAGCGGCAAGCTCCTACAATGAGCAGTTCTTC. Protein: CVSSLIAASSYNEQFF. The chain has TRBV6-1 and TRBJ2-1; maybe TRBD2 (6 bases). Per germline, CDR1 MNHNS and CDR2 SASEGT. The CDR3 spans 16 residues.

The sample holds many counts of this clonotype. This chain links TRBV11-2 with TRBJ1-2, with 9 nucleotides matching TRBD1. Trimming cost V 1 base and J 3 bases; bases outside gene matches: 6. The CDR3 extends over 16 amino acids. CDR1 and CDR2 from the germline V gene are SGHAT and FQNNGV. CDR3 in DNA: TGTGCCAGCAGCTTAGTATGGGGACAGGGTCACTATGGCTACACCTTC. Residues: CASSLVWGQGHYGYTF.

This clonotype was seen ten or more times. The rearrangement uses TRBV18 and TRBJ1-2, with a tentative D call TRBD1 (5 bases). The CDR3 length is 13 residues. With 4 bases removed from V and 4 bases from J, the gap between germline ends came to 10 bases. Germline V gene data show CDR1 as KGHSH and CDR2 as LQKENI. The CDR3: CASSRDGTYGYTF. CDR3 DNA sequence: TGTGCCAGCTCACGCGACGGGACCTATGGCTACACCTTC.

This clonotype came up many times. The chain couples TRBV29-1 to TRBJ2-6, with D unclear. CDR3 length: 13 residues. The V and J ends lost 5 bases and 2 bases respectively, with 7 bases between them. CDR1 is SQVTM, CDR2 ANQGSEA, per germline. The CDR3 DNA reads as TGCAGCGTTAAGGAGCCTGGGGCCAACGTCCTGACTTTC. Translation gives CSVKEPGANVLTF.

This clonotype has ten or more counts. V usage is TRBV11-3 and J usage is TRBJ1-6, with D possibly being TRBD1 (6 bases). Germline CDR1 SGHNT, CDR2 YENEEA. Trimming shortened V by 5 bases and J by 9 bases, and 11 bases separated the two germline ends. The CDR3 has 13 residues. Written as DNA, the CDR3 is TGTGCCAGCAGCGGGGGGCCTGGTTCACCCCTCCACTTT. This encodes CASSGGPGSPLHF.

This clonotype has a count of ten or more. Written as DNA, the CDR3 is TGTGCCAGCAGCTTGTCGGCGGTTACCTACGAGCAGTACTTC. It yields the protein CASSLSAVTYEQYF. V usage is TRBV7-9 and J usage is TRBJ2-7; D is undetermined. With 3 bases removed from V and 2 bases from J, the gap between germline ends came to 11 bases. Germline-derived CDR1 and CDR2 are SEHNR and FQNEAQ (reference sequence). The CDR3 runs 14 residues.